Presented here are 11 T cell receptor beta chains from one specimen sequenced in a study of T cells in localized non-small cell lung cancer. The assay was immunoSEQ multiplex PCR, and TCRdb's table has in-frame clones only and misses some. Of some 2,700 clones in the sample, roughly 18% were seen once. The starting material was lung tumor tissue, obtained before any cancer treatment. The source is a man between 40 and 70 years old with stage I lung adenocarcinoma.

In its sample, this clone was seen a few times. The rearrangement links TRBV18 to TRBJ1-1; tentatively, D is TRBD1 (6 bases). The CDR3 is 15 residues long. Trimming took off 3 bases at V and 1 base at J, with 12 bases between the two ends. Germline CDR1 is KGHSH and CDR2 is LQKENI. CDR3 nucleotide sequence: TGTGCCAGCTCACCTACAGGGTACCCGAACACTGAAGCTTTCTTT. Translating gives CASSPTGYPNTEAFF.

The chain uses TRBV6-8 and TRBJ2-6; D is possibly TRBD1 (6 bases). Trimming took 6 bases from V and 1 from J, leaving 10 bases between them. There are 15 residues in the CDR3. Germline assignment: CDR1 MNHGY and CDR2 SAAAGT. CDR3 loop: CASSGTGSGANVLTF. As DNA, the CDR3 is TGTGCCAGCAGCGGTACAGGGTCTGGGGCCAACGTCCTGACTTTC.

In DNA, the CDR3 is TGTGCCAGTAGTACCTCCTTGCTCGGCGGGGGAGAGACCCAGTACTTC. It codes for CASSTSLLGGGETQYF. V gene TRBV19 combines with J gene TRBJ2-5, with 7 nucleotides matching TRBD2. J lost 4 bases, V lost 4 bases, and 12 bases had no gene match. CDR1 is LNHDA and CDR2 is SQIVND in the germline V gene (reference sequence). CDR3 length: 16 amino acids.

The rearrangement links TRBV11-3 to TRBJ2-3; no reliable D call. Germline CDR1 SGHNT, CDR2 YENEEA. V shed 1 base and J shed 0 bases, with 5 bases lying between them. The CDR3 is made up of 14 amino acids. The CDR3 spells CASSLGRSTDTQYF. The CDR3 region has the DNA TGTGCCAGCAGCTTAGGACGGAGCACAGATACGCAGTATTTT.

The chain combines TRBV30 with TRBJ1-3; D remains ambiguous. The CDR3 is 14 residues long. Looked up from germline, CDR1 is GTSNPN and CDR2 is SVGIG (reference sequence). V lost 4 bases, J lost 2 bases, and 12 bases lay in between. The CDR3 is CAWTEWGAGNTIYF. The CDR3 DNA follows: TGTGCCTGGACCGAATGGGGAGCTGGAAACACCATATATTTT.

This clone has more than one count but fewer than ten. The rearrangement joins TRBV2 to TRBJ1-4; 7 bases fit TRBD1. Per germline, CDR1 SNHLY and CDR2 FYNNEI. Germline trimming cut 7 bases from V and 4 bases from J; bases unmatched to any gene: 3. CDR3 length equals 13 residues. CDR3 sequence (DNA): TGTGCCAGCAAGGGGGCCGTTAATGAAAAACTGTTTTTT. Translated: CASKGAVNEKLFF.

The rearrangement links TRBV18 to TRBJ2-7; 9 positions agree with TRBD1. The germline CDR1 and CDR2 sequences are KGHSH and LQKENI. CDR3 length: 16 residues. V was clipped by 6 bases and J by 5 bases; unmatched bases: 14. This CDR3 reads CASSLKGTGSSDEQYF. DNA for the CDR3: TGTGCCAGCTCCCTTAAAGGGACAGGGTCGAGTGACGAGCAGTACTTC.

The rearrangement links TRBV18 to TRBJ2-5, with 7 bases matching TRBD2. The CDR3 totals 14 residues. Germline values: CDR1 KGHSH, CDR2 LQKENI. The J segment lost 4 bases and the V segment lost 2 bases, leaving 4 bases of the junction unmatched. The CDR3 bases are TGTGCCAGCTCACCAAGCGGGGTGGGAGAGACCCAGTACTTC. It specifies CASSPSGVGETQYF.

The chain recombines TRBV5-1 with TRBJ1-1; D is unclear. The V and J ends lost 1 base and 7 bases respectively, with 14 bases between them. Germline V gene lookup returns CDR1 SGHRS and CDR2 YFSETQ. This CDR3 has 14 amino acids. CDR3 in amino acids: CASSLIGQTHEAFF. For the CDR3, the DNA is TGCGCCAGCAGCTTGATTGGGCAGACACATGAAGCTTTCTTT.

This sequence joins TRBV19 and TRBJ2-2; 10 bases agree with TRBD2. This CDR3 region has 19 residues. J gave up 0 bases and V 0 bases, and 7 bases lay outside the gene matches. Germline-derived CDR1 and CDR2 are LNHDA and SQIVND (reference sequence). CDR3 in amino acids: CASSIDLAGDLANTGELFF. CDR3 DNA: TGTGCCAGTAGTATAGATCTAGCGGGGGACCTTGCGAACACCGGGGAGCTGTTTTTT.

The chain combines TRBV14 with TRBJ2-2, with TRBD2 matching 8 bases. There are 16 residues in the CDR3. Unmatched junction bases numbered 7, after V lost 4 bases and J lost 3 bases. CDR1 and CDR2 (germline): SGHDN, FVKESK. The CDR3 DNA is TGTGCCAGCAGCCCCATAGCGGGAACCTACACCGGGGAGCTGTTTTTT. Its protein is CASSPIAGTYTGELFF.